The 25 T cell receptor beta chains given below trace back to one sample, sequenced in a study of identical twins. TCRdb re-derived calls from the 5' RACE reads in MiXCR, one entry per CDR3 protein. The sample has 500,000 or so distinct CDR3 sequences, 11% to 15% seen once; the top ten hold approximately 0.52%. This sample was shared with a second study, whose subject was yellow fever vaccine responses in identical twins.

The sequencing sample was made of CD4+ T cells sorted from blood. All receptors come from a woman aged 18-29 years in good health.

The chain couples TRBV6-1 to TRBJ2-7; 9 bases fit TRBD2. Losses at the gene ends were 1 base for V and 2 bases for J; bases not matched to a gene: 3. Germline V CDR1 and CDR2: MNHNS, SASEGT. The CDR3 length is 15 residues. The CDR3 region is CASSEGGLATYEQYF. The CDR3 bases are TGTGCCAGCAGTGAAGGGGGACTAGCAACCTACGAGCAGTACTTC.

This clonotype turned up a few times. The rearrangement links TRBV6-2 or TRBV6-3 to TRBJ2-1; D is ambiguous. CDR1 and CDR2 from the germline V gene are MNHEY and SVGEGT. V lost 8 bases, J lost 6 bases, and 14 bases lay in between. This CDR3 has 13 amino acids. The CDR3 is CASGPSLGNEQFF. In nucleotides, the CDR3 is TGTGCCAGCGGACCCTCCTTGGGCAATGAGCAGTTCTTC.

This clonotype was counted ten times or more. The J gene is TRBJ2-1, the V gene TRBV5-1, with TRBD1 matching over 12 bases. The CDR3 runs 16 residues. Germline V lookup: CDR1 SGHRS, CDR2 YFSETQ. V lost 0 bases and J lost 4; bases outside the gene matches: 2. The CDR3 DNA sequence: TGCGCCAGCAGCTTGGGGGGACAGGGGGCTTACAATGAGCAGTTCTTC. Amino acid sequence: CASSLGGQGAYNEQFF.

This clonotype was picked up a small number of times. The chain has TRBV5-1 and TRBJ1-2, with TRBD1 identical over 8 bases. Germline values: CDR1 SGHRS, CDR2 YFSETQ. The CDR3 consists of 16 residues. V gave up 4 bases and J gave up 5 bases; unmatched junction bases: 13. As DNA, the CDR3 is TGCGCCAGCAGCCCGGTTGTGGCCAGGGGGCTTTATGGCTACACCTTC. This gives the protein CASSPVVARGLYGYTF. Full variable domain (missing parts from reference TRBV5-1 and TRBJ1-2): KAGVTQTPRYLIKTRGQQVTLSCSPISGHRSVSWYQQTPGQGLQFLFEYFSETQRNKGNFPGRFSGRQFSNSRSEMNVSTLELGDSALYLCASSPVVARGLYGYTFGSGTRLTVV.

The rearrangement links TRBV24-1 to TRBJ1-5, with D perhaps matching TRBD1 (5 bases). The CDR3 is 13 amino acids. Germline V gene sequence: CDR1 KGHDR, CDR2 SFDVKD. With 4 bases removed from V and 11 bases from J, the gap between germline ends came to 14 bases. Here the CDR3 DNA reads TGTGCCACCAGTGAAGGGGACCGTCGGTCCCAGCATTTT. This encodes CATSEGDRRSQHF.

This chain links TRBV20-1 with TRBJ2-7; TRBD2 matches at 14 bases. Germline V gene data show CDR1 as DFQATT and CDR2 as SNEGSKA (reference sequence). The CDR3 contains 15 residues. The V segment lost 3 bases and the J segment 6 bases; nucleotides outside the gene matches: 7. For the CDR3, the DNA is TGCAGTGCTAGTAGACTAGCGGGGGGGCATGGCGAGCAGTACTTC. Its translation is CSASRLAGGHGEQYF.

As to this clonotype: A read error may produce the germline difference seen at one junction end. The V call is TRBV11-3, the J call TRBJ2-4, with TRBD1 identical over 7 bases. Germline V gene lookup returns CDR1 SGHNT and CDR2 YENEEA. The CDR3 has 17 residues. CDR3 DNA sequence: TGTGCCAGCGCCGTAGGGGGCATCGGATCGGCCATAAACATTCAGTACTTC. Translation gives CASAVGGIGSAINIQYF.

This clonotype has only a few counts. The CDR3 here is CASSEVGVDQETQYF. CDR3 nucleotides: TGCGCCAGCAGTGAGGTCGGGGTAGACCAAGAGACCCAGTACTTC. The V gene is TRBV10-2, the J gene TRBJ2-5, with a possible D match to TRBD2 (5 bases). Germline CDR1 WSHSY, CDR2 SAAADI. This CDR3 contains 15 residues. V lost 2 bases and J 0 bases, leaving 10 bases between the germline ends.

The V call is TRBV5-1, the J call TRBJ2-5; D tentatively reads TRBD1 or TRBD2 (5 bases each). Germline V gene lookup returns CDR1 SGHRS and CDR2 YFSETQ. This CDR3 has 16 residues. The V gene lost 4 bases and the J gene lost 5 bases, with 21 bases spanning the gap. Here the CDR3 DNA reads TGCGCCAGCAGCACCCCGGGACGGACCTCCGGGGAGACCCAGTACTTC. It specifies CASSTPGRTSGETQYF.

This clonotype turned up a few times. This chain links TRBV5-4 with TRBJ2-6; no clear D. Per the germline V gene, CDR1 is SGHNT and CDR2 is YYREEE (reference sequence). V dropped 2 bases and J dropped 0 bases, with 9 bases sitting between them. This CDR3 is 16 amino acids long. CDR3 DNA: TGTGCCAGCAGCTTTGGGCAGAGCTCTGGGGCCAACGTCCTGACTTTC. This sequence encodes CASSFGQSSGANVLTF.

V and J are TRBV18 and TRBJ2-7; D possibly corresponds to TRBD2 (6 bases). There are 15 residues in the CDR3. Germline CDR1 and CDR2: KGHSH and LQKENI. Trimming pared 3 bases from V and 2 bases from J, leaving 14 bases between. CDR3 region: CASSPAPGGAYEQYF. CDR3 bases: TGTGCCAGCTCACCCGCTCCCGGGGGAGCCTACGAGCAGTACTTC. The complete variable domain, with remaining parts taken from reference TRBV18 and TRBJ2-7, reads NAGVMQNPRHLVRRRGQEARLRCSPMKGHSHVYWYRQLPEEGLKFMVYLQKENIIDESGMPKERFSAEFPKEGPSILRIQQVVRGDSAAYFCASSPAPGGAYEQYFGPGTRLTVT.

The CDR3 sequence: CASSSGTPLLPQHF. DNA of the CDR3: TGTGCCAGCAGTTCAGGCACCCCATTGTTGCCCCAGCATTTT. The chain joins TRBV28 to TRBJ1-5; D is undetermined. V lost 4 bases and J 9 bases, leaving 16 bases between the germline ends. The germline V gene encodes CDR1 MDHEN and CDR2 SYDVKM. The CDR3 has 14 amino acids.

This clonotype was counted at least ten times. The gene calls are TRBV28 and TRBJ1-1; D remains unclear. The CDR3 length is 12 residues. The germline V and J ends were trimmed by 6 bases and 5 bases, with 10 bases remaining between them. CDR1 is MDHEN and CDR2 is SYDVKM in the germline V gene. CDR3 sequence reads: CASSSPRTEAFF. The CDR3 nucleotides read TGTGCCAGCAGCTCCCCCAGGACTGAAGCTTTCTTT.

The chain uses TRBV6-5 and TRBJ2-1, with TRBD1 matching over 10 bases. CDR1 and CDR2 from the germline V gene are MNHEY and SVGAGI. Trimming removed 5 bases from V and 10 bases from J; junction bases left unmatched: 5. The CDR3 covers 13 residues. CDR3 amino acids: CASSKTGGGEQFF. DNA of the CDR3: TGTGCCAGCAGTAAGACAGGGGGCGGGGAGCAGTTCTTC.

In DNA, the CDR3 is TGTGCCAGCTCACCAACTGCAACTGACACGCAGTATTTT. It yields the protein CASSPTATDTQYF. This chain connects TRBV18 to TRBJ2-3, with D uncertain. CDR3 size: 13 residues. The ends were cut back, 2 bases at V and 9 bases at J, with 12 bases in the middle. Germline loops: CDR1 KGHSH, CDR2 LQKENI.

This clonotype occurred a few times. The genes are TRBV29-1 and TRBJ1-5; possible D gene TRBD1, 6 bases. Germline V lookup: CDR1 SQVTM, CDR2 ANQGSEA. With 8 bases removed from V and 1 base from J, the gap between germline ends came to 18 bases. The CDR3 loop spans 15 amino acids. The CDR3 region is CSTKGVPGSNQPQHF. DNA of the CDR3: TGCAGCACAAAGGGGGTCCCAGGGAGCAATCAGCCCCAGCATTTT. The variable domain in full, with the rest retrieved from reference TRBV29-1 and TRBJ1-5, is SAVISQKPSRDICQRGTSLTIQCQVDSQVTMMFWYRQQPGQSLTLIATANQGSEATYESGFVIDKFPISRPNLTFSTLTVSNMSPEDSSIYLCSTKGVPGSNQPQHFGDGTRLSIL.

This clonotype was seen only a few times. This chain joins TRBV6-2 or TRBV6-3 and TRBJ2-2; D is uncertain. The V and J ends lost 7 bases and 2 bases respectively, with 11 bases between them. The CDR3 extends over 14 amino acids. The germline CDR1 and CDR2 sequences are MNHEY and SVGEGT. CDR3 nucleotide sequence: TGTGCCAGCACCGTAACAGCAAACACCGGGGAGCTGTTTTTT. It is translated as CASTVTANTGELFF.

The chain links TRBV20-1 to TRBJ2-2; TRBD2 aligns across 8 bases. With V trimmed by 6 bases and J by 0 bases, 15 bases remained unmatched. Germline CDR1 reads DFQATT; CDR2 reads SNEGSKA (reference sequence). This CDR3 comprises 18 residues. The CDR3 spells CSAWDASGSNANTGELFF. CDR3 DNA: TGCAGTGCGTGGGACGCTAGCGGGTCCAACGCGAACACCGGGGAGCTGTTTTTT.

V gene TRBV5-1 combines with J gene TRBJ2-1; 13 positions agree with TRBD2. Germline V gene data show CDR1 as SGHRS and CDR2 as YFSETQ. The V segment lost 1 base and the J segment 2 bases; nucleotides outside the gene matches: 9. This CDR3 has 19 amino acids. CDR3 residues: CASSLRTSGGRATYNEQFF. DNA for the CDR3: TGCGCCAGCAGCTTGAGGACTAGCGGGGGCCGAGCTACCTACAATGAGCAGTTCTTC. Using reference TRBV5-1 and TRBJ2-1 for the parts outside the CDR3, the full variable domain is KAGVTQTPRYLIKTRGQQVTLSCSPISGHRSVSWYQQTPGQGLQFLFEYFSETQRNKGNFPGRFSGRQFSNSRSEMNVSTLELGDSALYLCASSLRTSGGRATYNEQFFGPGTRLTVL.

This clonotype was seen a single time. The CDR3 loop is CASSRTISGTDTQYF. As DNA, the CDR3 is TGTGCCAGCAGCCGGACTATTTCAGGCACAGATACGCAGTATTTT. V is TRBV7-3 and J is TRBJ2-3; D is possibly TRBD2 (6 bases). The germline CDR1 and CDR2 sequences are SGHTA and FQGTGA. V lost 5 bases and J lost 1, with 13 bases in between. This CDR3 is 15 amino acids long.

The chain links TRBV28 to TRBJ2-1, with 7 bases fitting TRBD2. The germline V gene encodes CDR1 MDHEN and CDR2 SYDVKM. The junction had 6 bases not matched to a gene; V was cut back by 5 bases and J by 2 bases. The CDR3 length is 15 residues. The CDR3 DNA sequence: TGTGCCAGCAGTGTTGCGGGAGCCCCCTACAATGAGCAGTTCTTC. Translation: CASSVAGAPYNEQFF.

The V gene is TRBV11-2, the J gene TRBJ2-5, with 7 bases aligning to TRBD2. V shed 6 bases, J shed 4 bases, and the junction held 5 bases outside the gene matches. Germline CDR1 is SGHAT and CDR2 is FQNNGV. The CDR3 consists of 13 residues. CDR3 DNA sequence: TGTGCCAGCAGTCCAAGCGGGATAGAGACCCAGTACTTC. Translated, it gives CASSPSGIETQYF.

This clonotype was recorded at least ten times. The V and J genes are TRBV15 and TRBJ2-4, with TRBD2 matching 11 bases. With 8 bases clipped from V and 9 bases from J, the junction kept 9 bases outside the gene matches. The germline gives CDR1 LNHNV, CDR2 YYDKDF (reference sequence). CDR3 length: 14 residues. CDR3 in DNA: TGTGCCACCGAGGTAGCGGGAGGGCCGGGCATTCAGTACTTC. Translating it yields CATEVAGGPGIQYF.

As concerns this clonotype: At one of its ends the junction is not consistent with the germline gene, which may arise from a read error. CDR3 region: CASSYIANTGELLF. In DNA form, the CDR3 reads TGTGCCAGCAGCTACATCGCGAACACCGGGGAGCTGCTTTTT. The chain couples TRBV11-2 to TRBJ2-2; D possibly corresponds to TRBD2 (5 bases). The CDR3 length is 14 residues. In germline, CDR1 is SGHAT, CDR2 FQNNGV.

This clonotype was counted a few times. The rearrangement uses TRBV7-2 and TRBJ2-3, with D perhaps matching TRBD2 (6 bases). Germline V lookup: CDR1 SGHTA, CDR2 FQGNSA. The length of the CDR3 is 15 residues. Deletions cut 1 base from V and 4 bases from J, with 12 bases between. The CDR3 DNA reads as TGTGCCAGCAGCTTAGGCCCGGGGGTGGCAGATACGCAGTATTTT. This encodes CASSLGPGVADTQYF.